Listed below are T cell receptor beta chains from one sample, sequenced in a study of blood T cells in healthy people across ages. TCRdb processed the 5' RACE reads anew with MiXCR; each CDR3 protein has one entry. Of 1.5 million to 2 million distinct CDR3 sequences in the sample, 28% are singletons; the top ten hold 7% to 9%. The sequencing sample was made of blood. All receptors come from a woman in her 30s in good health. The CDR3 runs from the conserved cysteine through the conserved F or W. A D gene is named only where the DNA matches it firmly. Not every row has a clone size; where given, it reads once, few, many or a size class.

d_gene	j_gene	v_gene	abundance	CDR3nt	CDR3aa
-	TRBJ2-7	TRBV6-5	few	TGTGCCAGCAGTTACCTACGCGGACAGTGGTACGAGCAGTACTTC	CASSYLRGQWYEQYF
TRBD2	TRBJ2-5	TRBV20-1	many	TGCAGTGCTCCGCGGGGGGGGACGCAAGAGACCCAGTACTTC	CSAPRGGTQETQYF
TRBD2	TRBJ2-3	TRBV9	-	TGTGCCAGCAGCGTAGGGGGGGGATCTCCCACAGATACGCAGTATTTT	CASSVGGGSPTDTQYF
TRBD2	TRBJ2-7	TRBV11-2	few	TGTGCCAGCAGATCATTCGCGAGCGGGGGCTACGAGCAGTACTTC	CASRSFASGGYEQYF
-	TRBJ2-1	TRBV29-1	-	TGCAGCGTTGGCCTGGTTGGGGCCTTCAATGAGCAGTTCTTC	CSVGLVGAFNEQFF
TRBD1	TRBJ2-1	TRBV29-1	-	TGCAGCGTCGCCAGAGGGGGCAAGATCTACAATGAGCAGTTCTTC	CSVARGGKIYNEQFF
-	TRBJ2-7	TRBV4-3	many	TGCGCCAGCAGCCAAGATAGGAAGGACAGCTCATACGAGCAGTACTTC	CASSQDRKDSSYEQYF
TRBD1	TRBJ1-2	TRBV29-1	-	TGCAGCGAATACCGAGGACAGGGTACCACCTTC	CSEYRGQGTTF
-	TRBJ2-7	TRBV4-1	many	TGCGCCAGCAGCCAACCTAGGACGGGCGCCTACGAGCAGTACTTC	CASSQPRTGAYEQYF
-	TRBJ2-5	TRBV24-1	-	TGTGCCACCAGTGATGCGGACCGGGAGACCCAGTACTTC	CATSDADRETQYF
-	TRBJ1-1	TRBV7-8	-	TGTGCCAGCCTCGCGGCAGACAACACTGAAGCTTTCTTT	CASLAADNTEAFF
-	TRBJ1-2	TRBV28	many	TGTGCCAGCAGTTCCTCCCTGACACCCCGGGGGTCTGGCTACACCTTC	CASSSSLTPRGSGYTF
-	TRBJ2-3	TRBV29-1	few	TGCAGCGTTGAATTGCGGCCTGCAGATACGCAGTATTTT	CSVELRPADTQYF
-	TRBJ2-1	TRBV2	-	TGTGCCAGCACAGCCGTCCTCCGGGGGGCGGTTGAGCAGTTCTTC	CASTAVLRGAVEQFF
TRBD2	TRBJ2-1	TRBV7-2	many	TGTGCCAGCAGCGCGGGACTAGCGGGACATGAGCAGTTCTTC	CASSAGLAGHEQFF
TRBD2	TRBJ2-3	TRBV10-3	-	TGTGCCATCAGTGTAACTAGCGAGGGCACAGATACGCAGTATTTT	CAISVTSEGTDTQYF
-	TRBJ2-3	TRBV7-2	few	TGTGCCAGCAGCTTGTATGCGGGGACTAGCACAGATACGCAGTATTTT	CASSLYAGTSTDTQYF
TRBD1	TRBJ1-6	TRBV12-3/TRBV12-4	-	TGTGCCAGCATTCAGACAGGGTCTAATTCACCCCTCCACTTT	CASIQTGSNSPLHF
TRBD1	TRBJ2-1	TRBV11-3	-	TGTGCCAGCAGTCAACAGGGGTTCCCCTACAATGAGCAGTTCTTC	CASSQQGFPYNEQFF
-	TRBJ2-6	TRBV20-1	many	TGCAGTGCTTTGGAGGTAGCTGGGGCCAACGTCCTGACTTTC	CSALEVAGANVLTF
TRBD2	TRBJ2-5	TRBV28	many	TGTGCCAGCAGTTTCGTTAGGACTAGGCTTGAGACCCAGTACTTC	CASSFVRTRLETQYF
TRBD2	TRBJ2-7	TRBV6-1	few	TGTGCCAGCAGCACAAAACGACTAGCGGGGGGGAGCTCCTACAATGAGCAGTACTTC	CASSTKRLAGGSSYNEQYF
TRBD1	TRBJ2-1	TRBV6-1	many	TGTGCCAGCAGCCGGACAGGGGGCAATGAGCAGTTCTTC	CASSRTGGNEQFF
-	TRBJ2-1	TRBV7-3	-	TGTGCCAGCAGCTCCGGGGGTCCAACGGGAGAGACCCAGTTCTTC	CASSSGGPTGETQFF
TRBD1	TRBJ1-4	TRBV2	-	TGTGCCTCCTCAGGGACCGGGACAGGAGTGCTGTTTTTT	CASSGTGTGVLFF
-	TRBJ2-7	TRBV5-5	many	TGTGCCAGCAGACAGGGCGCCTCGGTCGAGCAGTACTTC	CASRQGASVEQYF
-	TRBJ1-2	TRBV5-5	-	TGTGCCAGCAGCGCCCCCGGCCATTTCGGTGGCTACACCTTC	CASSAPGHFGGYTF
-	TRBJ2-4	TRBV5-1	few	TGCGCCAGCAGCTTGAGAGGGGGTACCCTTCAGTACTTC	CASSLRGGTLQYF
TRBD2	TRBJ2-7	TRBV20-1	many	TGCAGTGCTAGCGGACTAGCGGGGATGTACGAGCAGTACTTC	CSASGLAGMYEQYF
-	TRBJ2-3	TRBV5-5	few	TGTGCCAGTAGCTGGGGGGTCACAGATACGCAGTATTTT	CASSWGVTDTQYF
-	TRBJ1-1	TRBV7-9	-	TGTGCCATCGATAGGGGGAACACTGAAGCTTTCTTT	CAIDRGNTEAFF
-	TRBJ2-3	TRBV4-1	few	TGCGCCAGCAGCCAGGATCCGAATGCTCCTAGCACAGATACGCAGTATTTT	CASSQDPNAPSTDTQYF
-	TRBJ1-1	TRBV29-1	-	TGCAGCGTTAAAAGCGGGGTCGGGGAGAACACTGAAGCTTTCTTT	CSVKSGVGENTEAFF
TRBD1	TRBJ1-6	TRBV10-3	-	TGTGCCATCAGTGACCTGGGACAGGGTAATTCACCCCTCCACTTT	CAISDLGQGNSPLHF
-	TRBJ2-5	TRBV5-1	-	TGCGCCAGCAGTTGGCTTGGGGAGACCCAGTACTTC	CASSWLGETQYF
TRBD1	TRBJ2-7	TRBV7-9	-	TGTGCCAGCAGCGACCCGGGGGGCCGGACAGGGGTTAACGAGCAGTACTTC	CASSDPGGRTGVNEQYF
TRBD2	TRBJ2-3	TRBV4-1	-	TGCGCCAGCAGTCCGACTAGCGGGGGGATAGATACGCAGTATTTT	CASSPTSGGIDTQYF
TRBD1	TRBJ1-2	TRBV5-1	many	TGCGCCAGCAGCCGGGGACAGGGGTACGACTATGGCTACACCTTC	CASSRGQGYDYGYTF
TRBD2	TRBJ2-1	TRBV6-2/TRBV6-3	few	TGTGCCAGCAGTGGCAGGGGAGCGGGAGAAGGGCAGTTCTTC	CASSGRGAGEGQFF
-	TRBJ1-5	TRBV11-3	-	TGTGTCAGCAGCTTAGTCGGGGGGAATCAGCCCCAGCATTTT	CVSSLVGGNQPQHF
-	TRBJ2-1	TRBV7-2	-	TGTGCCAGCAGCTCGAGGGGCCAACTCTACAATGAGCAGTTCTTC	CASSSRGQLYNEQFF
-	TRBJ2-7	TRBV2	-	TGTGCCAGCGGGCCCTGGACAGCCCCCTACGAGCAGTACTTC	CASGPWTAPYEQYF
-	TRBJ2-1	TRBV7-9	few	TGTGCCAGCAGCTTCTGGCAGGAGGCCAACCTCGATGAGCAGTTCTTC	CASSFWQEANLDEQFF
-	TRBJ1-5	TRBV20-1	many	TGCAGTGCTAGAGGAGGGGTAGGCCAGCCCCAGCATTTT	CSARGGVGQPQHF
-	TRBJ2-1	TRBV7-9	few	TGTGCCAGCACTGAAAGGGCCGAAGGGAGGAATGAGCAGTTCTTC	CASTERAEGRNEQFF
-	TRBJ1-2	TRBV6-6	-	TGTGCCAGCAGTTACCGGCAGGCGACTTTGGGGATGGATGGCTACACCTTC	CASSYRQATLGMDGYTF
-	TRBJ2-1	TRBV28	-	TGTGCCAGCAGTTTTAGAACGGGACTCCACGATGAGCAGTTCTTC	CASSFRTGLHDEQFF